This note documents a single TCR delta chain sequence. Its antigen remains unidentified. The sample originates from a study of Vδ1+ human thymocytes. General study points: Bulk data may be misread because of unexpected Vdelta2 sequences. Thymic TRG and TRD repertoires appeared highly polyclonal.

Germline values: CDR1 TSWWSYY, CDR2 QGS. The V and J ends lost 2 bases and 0 bases, in that order; junction bases with no gene match: 19. The CDR3 runs to 21 residues. Extracted RNA was reverse transcribed into cDNA. Multiplex PCR used pooled V-gene forward primers and a constant-region reverse primer to amplify CDR3s. TCRdb re-called the multiplex PCR reads via CATT. The sample includes 70,000 or so delta-chain clones, around 35% of them seen just once. Vdelta1+ thymocyte sorts reached between about 98% and 99.6% purity. The sequenced sample consisted of Vdelta1+ gamma-delta thymocytes from the thymus. Subset given: FACS-sorted CD3+ TCRalphabeta- TCRVdelta1+ TCRVdelta2- thymocytes. This receptor was taken from a boy under three years old who had congenital heart surgery. The chain links TRDV1 to TRDJ1; 9 bases line up with TRDD3. The CDR3 DNA reads as TGTGCTCTTGGGGAATTTTCCTCCGGGACTGGGGGAATGGGGGACACCGATAAACTCATCTTT. It translates to CALGEFSSGTGGMGDTDKLIF.